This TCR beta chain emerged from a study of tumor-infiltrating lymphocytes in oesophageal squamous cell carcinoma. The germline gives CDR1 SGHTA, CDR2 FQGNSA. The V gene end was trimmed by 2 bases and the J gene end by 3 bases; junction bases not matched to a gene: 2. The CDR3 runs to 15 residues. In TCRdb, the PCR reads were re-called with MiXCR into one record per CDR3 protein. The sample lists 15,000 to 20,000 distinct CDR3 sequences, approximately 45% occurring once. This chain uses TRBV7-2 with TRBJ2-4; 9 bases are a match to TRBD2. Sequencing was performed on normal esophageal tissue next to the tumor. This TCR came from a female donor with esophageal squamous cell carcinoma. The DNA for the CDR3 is TGTGCCAGCAGCTTACTTAGCGGGAGCAAAAACATTCAGTACTTC. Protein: CASSLLSGSKNIQYF.